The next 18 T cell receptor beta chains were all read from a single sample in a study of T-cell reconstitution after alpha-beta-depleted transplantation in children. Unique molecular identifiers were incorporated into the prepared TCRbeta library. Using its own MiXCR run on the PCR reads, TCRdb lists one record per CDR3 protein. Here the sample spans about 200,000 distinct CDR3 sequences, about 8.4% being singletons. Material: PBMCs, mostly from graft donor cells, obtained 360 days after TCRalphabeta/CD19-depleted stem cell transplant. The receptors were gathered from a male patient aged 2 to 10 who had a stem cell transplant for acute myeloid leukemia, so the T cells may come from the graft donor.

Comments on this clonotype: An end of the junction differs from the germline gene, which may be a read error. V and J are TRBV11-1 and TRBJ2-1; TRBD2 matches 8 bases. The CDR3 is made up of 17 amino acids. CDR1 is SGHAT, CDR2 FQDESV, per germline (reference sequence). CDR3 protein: CASSLVRGGFSYNEQLF. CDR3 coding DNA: TGTGCCAGCAGCTTAGTTCGGGGGGGCTTCTCCTACAATGAGCAGTTGTTC.

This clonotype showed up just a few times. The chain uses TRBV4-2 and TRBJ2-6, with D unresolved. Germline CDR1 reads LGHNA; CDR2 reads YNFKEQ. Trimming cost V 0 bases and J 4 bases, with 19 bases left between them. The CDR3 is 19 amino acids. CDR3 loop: CASSQDLWTPLGGANVLTF. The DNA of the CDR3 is TGTGCCAGCAGCCAAGATCTTTGGACCCCGCTCGGGGGGGCCAACGTCCTGACTTTC.

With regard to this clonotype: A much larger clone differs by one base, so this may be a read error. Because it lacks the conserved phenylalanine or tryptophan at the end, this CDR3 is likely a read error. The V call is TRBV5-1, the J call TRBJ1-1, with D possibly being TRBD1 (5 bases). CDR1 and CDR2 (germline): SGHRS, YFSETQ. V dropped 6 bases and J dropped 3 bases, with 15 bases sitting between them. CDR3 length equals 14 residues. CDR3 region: CASTEAGQHTEAFC. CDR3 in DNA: TGCGCCAGCACCGAAGCAGGGCAGCACACTGAAGCTTTCTGT.

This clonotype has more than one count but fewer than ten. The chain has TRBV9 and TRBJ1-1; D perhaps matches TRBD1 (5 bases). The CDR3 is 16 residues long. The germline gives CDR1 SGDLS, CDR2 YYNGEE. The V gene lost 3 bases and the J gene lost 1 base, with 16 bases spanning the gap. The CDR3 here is CASSATGGAGNTEAFF. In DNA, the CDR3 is TGTGCCAGCAGCGCGACGGGAGGGGCGGGGAACACTGAAGCTTTCTTT.

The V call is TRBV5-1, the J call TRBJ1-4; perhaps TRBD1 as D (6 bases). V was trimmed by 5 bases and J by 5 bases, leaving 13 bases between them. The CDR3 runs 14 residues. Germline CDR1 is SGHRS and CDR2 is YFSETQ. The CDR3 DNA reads TGCGCCAGCAGGGAACAGGGACTCAATGAAAAACTGTTTTTT. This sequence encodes CASREQGLNEKLFF.

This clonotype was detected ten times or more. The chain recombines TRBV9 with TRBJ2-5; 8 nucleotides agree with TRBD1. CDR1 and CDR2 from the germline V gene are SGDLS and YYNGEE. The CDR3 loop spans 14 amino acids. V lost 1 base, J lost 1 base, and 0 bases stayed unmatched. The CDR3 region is CASSVTGGQETQYF. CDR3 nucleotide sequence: TGTGCCAGCAGCGTAACAGGGGGCCAAGAGACCCAGTACTTC.

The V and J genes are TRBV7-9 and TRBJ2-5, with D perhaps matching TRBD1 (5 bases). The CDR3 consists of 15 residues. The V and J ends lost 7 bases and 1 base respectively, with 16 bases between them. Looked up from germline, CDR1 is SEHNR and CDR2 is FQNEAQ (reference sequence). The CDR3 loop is CASTSGSGSQETQYF. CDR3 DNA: TGTGCCAGCACCTCAGGGTCGGGCTCCCAAGAGACCCAGTACTTC.

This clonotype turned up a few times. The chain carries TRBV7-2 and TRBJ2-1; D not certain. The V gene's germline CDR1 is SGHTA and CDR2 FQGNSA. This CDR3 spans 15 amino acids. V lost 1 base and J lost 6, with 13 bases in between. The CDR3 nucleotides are TGTGCCAGCAGCTTAGGTAGTGTCCTAATCAATGAGCAGTTCTTC. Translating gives CASSLGSVLINEQFF.

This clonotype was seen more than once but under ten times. CDR3 in amino acids: CASSLGGDYEQYV. The CDR3 DNA sequence: TGTGCCAGCAGCTTAGGGGGGGACTACGAGCAGTACGTC. The genes are TRBV7-8 and TRBJ2-7; D is possibly TRBD2 (6 bases). Trimming cost V 1 base and J 3 bases, with 7 bases left between them. CDR1 SGHVS and CDR2 FQNEAQ come from the germline V gene. CDR3 length: 13 residues.

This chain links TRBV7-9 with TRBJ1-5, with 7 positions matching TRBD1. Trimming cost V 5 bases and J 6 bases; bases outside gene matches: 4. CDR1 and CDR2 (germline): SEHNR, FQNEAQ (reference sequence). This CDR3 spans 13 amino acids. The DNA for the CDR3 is TGTGCCAGCAGCGAAGGGGGCAGTCAGCCCCAGCATTTT. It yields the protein CASSEGGSQPQHF. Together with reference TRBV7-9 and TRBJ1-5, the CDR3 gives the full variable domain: DTGVSQNPRHKITKRGQNVTFRCDPISEHNRLYWYRQTLGQGPEFLTYFQNEAQLEKSRLLSDRFSAERPKGSFSTLEIQRTEQGDSAMYLCASSEGGSQPQHFGDGTRLSIL.

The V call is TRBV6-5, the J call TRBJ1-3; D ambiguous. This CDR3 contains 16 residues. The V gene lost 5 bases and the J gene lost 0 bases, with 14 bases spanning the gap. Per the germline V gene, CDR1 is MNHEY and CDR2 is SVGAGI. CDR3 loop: CASSTPGPGSGNTIYF. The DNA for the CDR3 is TGTGCCAGCAGTACTCCCGGACCCGGCTCTGGAAACACCATATATTTT.

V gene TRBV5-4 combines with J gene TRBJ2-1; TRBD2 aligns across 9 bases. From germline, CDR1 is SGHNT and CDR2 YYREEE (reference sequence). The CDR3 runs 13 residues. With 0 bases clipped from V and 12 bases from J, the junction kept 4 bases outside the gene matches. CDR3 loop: CASSLEAGGGQFF. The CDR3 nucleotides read TGTGCCAGCAGCTTGGAAGCGGGAGGTGGGCAGTTCTTC.

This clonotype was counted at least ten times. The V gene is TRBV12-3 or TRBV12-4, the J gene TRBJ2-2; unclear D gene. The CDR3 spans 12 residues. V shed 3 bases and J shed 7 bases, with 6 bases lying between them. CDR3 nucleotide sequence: TGTGCCAGCAGTTTTCAAGACGGGGAGCTGTTTTTT. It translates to CASSFQDGELFF.

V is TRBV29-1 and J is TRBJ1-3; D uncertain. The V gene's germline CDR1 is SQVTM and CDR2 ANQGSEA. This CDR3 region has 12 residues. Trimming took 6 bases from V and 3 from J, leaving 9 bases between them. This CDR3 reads CSVRVGGNTIYF. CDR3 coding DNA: TGCAGCGTAAGGGTGGGTGGAAACACCATATATTTT.

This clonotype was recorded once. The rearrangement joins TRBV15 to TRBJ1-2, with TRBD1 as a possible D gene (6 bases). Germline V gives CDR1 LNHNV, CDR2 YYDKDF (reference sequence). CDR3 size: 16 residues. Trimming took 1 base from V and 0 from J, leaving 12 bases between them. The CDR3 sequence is CATSRVRAGANYGYTF. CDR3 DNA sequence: TGTGCCACCAGCAGAGTTAGGGCAGGGGCTAACTATGGCTACACCTTC.

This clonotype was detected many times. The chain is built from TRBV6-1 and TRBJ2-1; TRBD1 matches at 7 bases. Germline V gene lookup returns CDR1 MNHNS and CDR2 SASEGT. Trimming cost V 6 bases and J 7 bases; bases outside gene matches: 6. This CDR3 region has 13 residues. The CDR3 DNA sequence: TGTGCCAGCAGACAAGACAGGGAGAATGAGCAGTTCTTC. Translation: CASRQDRENEQFF.

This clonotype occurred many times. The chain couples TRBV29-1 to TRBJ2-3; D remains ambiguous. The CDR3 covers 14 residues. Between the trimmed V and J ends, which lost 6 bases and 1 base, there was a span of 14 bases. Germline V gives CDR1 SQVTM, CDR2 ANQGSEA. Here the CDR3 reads CSVDTAPGTDTQYF. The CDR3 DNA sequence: TGCAGCGTGGATACAGCGCCCGGCACAGATACGCAGTATTTT.

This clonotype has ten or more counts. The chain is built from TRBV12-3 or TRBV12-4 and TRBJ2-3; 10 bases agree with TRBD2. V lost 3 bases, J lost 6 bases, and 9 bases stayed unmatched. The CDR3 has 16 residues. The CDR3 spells CASSFQAGGPGDTQYF. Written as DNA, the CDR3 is TGTGCCAGCAGTTTTCAAGCGGGGGGGCCTGGGGATACGCAGTATTTT.